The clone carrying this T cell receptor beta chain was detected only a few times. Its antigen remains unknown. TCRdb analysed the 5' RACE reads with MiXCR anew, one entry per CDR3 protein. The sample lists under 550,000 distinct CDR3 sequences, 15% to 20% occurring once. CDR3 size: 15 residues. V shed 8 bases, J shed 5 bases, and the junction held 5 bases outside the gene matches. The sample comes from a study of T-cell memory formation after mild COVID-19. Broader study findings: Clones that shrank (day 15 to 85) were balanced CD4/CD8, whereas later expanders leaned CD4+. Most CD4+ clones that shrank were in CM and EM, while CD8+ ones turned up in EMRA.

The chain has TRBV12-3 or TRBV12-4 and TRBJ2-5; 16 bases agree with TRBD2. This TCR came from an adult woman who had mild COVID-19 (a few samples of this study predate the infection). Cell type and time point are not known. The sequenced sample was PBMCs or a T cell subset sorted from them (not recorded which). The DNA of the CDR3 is TGTGCCAGCGAAACGGGACTAGCGGGAGGGGAGACCCAGTACTTC. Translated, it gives CASETGLAGGETQYF.